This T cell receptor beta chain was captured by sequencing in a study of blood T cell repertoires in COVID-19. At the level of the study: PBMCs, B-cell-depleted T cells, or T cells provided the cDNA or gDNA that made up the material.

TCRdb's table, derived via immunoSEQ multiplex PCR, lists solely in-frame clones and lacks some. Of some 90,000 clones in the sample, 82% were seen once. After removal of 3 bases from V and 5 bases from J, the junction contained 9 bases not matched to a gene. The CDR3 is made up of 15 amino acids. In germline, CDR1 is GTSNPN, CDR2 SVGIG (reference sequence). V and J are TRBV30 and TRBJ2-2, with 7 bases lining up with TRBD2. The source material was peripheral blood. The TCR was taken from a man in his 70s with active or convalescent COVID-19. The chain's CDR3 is CAWRELGGMTGELFF. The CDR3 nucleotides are TGTGCCTGGAGGGAGCTGGGGGGGATGACCGGGGAGCTGTTTTTT.